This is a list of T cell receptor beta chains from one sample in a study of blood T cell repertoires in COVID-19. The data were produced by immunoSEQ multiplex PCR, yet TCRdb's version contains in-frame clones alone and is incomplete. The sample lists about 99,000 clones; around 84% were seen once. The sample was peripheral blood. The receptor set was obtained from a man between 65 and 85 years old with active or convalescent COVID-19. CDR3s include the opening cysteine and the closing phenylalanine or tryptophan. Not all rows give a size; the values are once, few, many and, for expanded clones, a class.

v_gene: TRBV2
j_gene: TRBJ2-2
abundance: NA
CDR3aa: CASSESAGGYTGELFF

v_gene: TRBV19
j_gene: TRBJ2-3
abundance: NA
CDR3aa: CASSPWTSATTDTQYF

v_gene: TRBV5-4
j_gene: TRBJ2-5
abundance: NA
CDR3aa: CASSFVWRGGPGETQYF

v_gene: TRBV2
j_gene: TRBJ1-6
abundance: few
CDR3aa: CASSYTGTDYNSPLHF

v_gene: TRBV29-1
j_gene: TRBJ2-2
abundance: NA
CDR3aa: CSVDGGHTGELFF

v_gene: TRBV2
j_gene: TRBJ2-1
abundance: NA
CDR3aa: CASSDVLAGAHSYNEQFF

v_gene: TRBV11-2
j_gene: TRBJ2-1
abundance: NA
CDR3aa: CASSSPEEGNEQFF

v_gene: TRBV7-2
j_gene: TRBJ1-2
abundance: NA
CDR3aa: CASSLADRGFNYGYTF

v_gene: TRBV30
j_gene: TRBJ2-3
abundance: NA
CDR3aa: CAWSVRGKGKHQDTQYF

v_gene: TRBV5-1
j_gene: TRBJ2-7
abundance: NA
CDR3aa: CASSLSTGAYEQYF

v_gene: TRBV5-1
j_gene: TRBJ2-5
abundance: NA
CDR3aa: CASSSTGVPQETQYF

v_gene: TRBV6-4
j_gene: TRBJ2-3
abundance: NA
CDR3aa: CASSVSSGATDTQYF

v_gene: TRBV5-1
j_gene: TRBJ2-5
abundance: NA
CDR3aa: CASSLYTQETQYF

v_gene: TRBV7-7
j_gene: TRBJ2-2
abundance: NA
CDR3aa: CASSQRYSGVTGELFF

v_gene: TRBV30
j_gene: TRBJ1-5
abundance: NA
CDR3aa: CAWNARDNQPQHF

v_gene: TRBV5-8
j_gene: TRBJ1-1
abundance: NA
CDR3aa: CASRKRGLNTEAFF

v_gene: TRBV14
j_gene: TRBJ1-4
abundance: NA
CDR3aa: CASSQVPGRKEKLFF